One sample yielded the 3 T cell receptor beta chains listed below, sequenced in a study of beta chain features in type 1 diabetes. Expressed TCRB transcripts were sequenced because the entire RNA isolate underwent reverse transcription. The table came from immunoSEQ multiplex PCR; TCRdb's copy has only in-frame clones and leaves some out. The profile shows some 410,000 clones, 10% to 12% of them singletons. The sequenced sample consisted of naive CD4+ T cells from blood. These receptors all come from a woman aged 18 to 35 in good health.

This clone turned up a few times. The chain has TRBV27 and TRBJ2-3; D perhaps matches TRBD1 (6 bases). CDR1 MNHEY and CDR2 SMNVEV come from the germline V gene (reference sequence). Trimming took off 2 bases at V and 2 bases at J, with 11 bases between the two ends. This CDR3 has 15 amino acids. CDR3 bases: TGTGCCAGCAGTTTAAGGCAGGGGTTCACAGATACGCAGTATTTT. This sequence encodes CASSLRQGFTDTQYF.

The chain is built from TRBV7-9 and TRBJ2-3, with TRBD1 matching over 8 bases. V shed 1 base and J 8 bases; nucleotides not matched to a gene: 2. This CDR3 comprises 13 residues. CDR1 is SEHNR and CDR2 is FQNEAQ in the germline V gene (reference sequence). The CDR3 spells CASSLEQGVTQYF. Here the CDR3 DNA reads TGTGCCAGCAGCTTAGAACAGGGGGTTACGCAGTATTTT.

The J gene is TRBJ2-3, the V gene TRBV5-1; 7 nucleotides match TRBD2. This CDR3 region has 14 residues. J was trimmed by 0 bases and V by 3 bases; bases with no gene match: 1. CDR1 and CDR2 (germline): SGHRS, YFSETQ. CDR3 residues: CASSSAGSTDTQYF. The CDR3 DNA reads as TGCGCCAGCAGCTCAGCGGGGAGCACAGATACGCAGTATTTT. The entire variable domain, with the rest obtained from reference TRBV5-1 and TRBJ2-3, is as follows: KAGVTQTPRYLIKTRGQQVTLSCSPISGHRSVSWYQQTPGQGLQFLFEYFSETQRNKGNFPGRFSGRQFSNSRSEMNVSTLELGDSALYLCASSSAGSTDTQYFGPGTRLTVL.